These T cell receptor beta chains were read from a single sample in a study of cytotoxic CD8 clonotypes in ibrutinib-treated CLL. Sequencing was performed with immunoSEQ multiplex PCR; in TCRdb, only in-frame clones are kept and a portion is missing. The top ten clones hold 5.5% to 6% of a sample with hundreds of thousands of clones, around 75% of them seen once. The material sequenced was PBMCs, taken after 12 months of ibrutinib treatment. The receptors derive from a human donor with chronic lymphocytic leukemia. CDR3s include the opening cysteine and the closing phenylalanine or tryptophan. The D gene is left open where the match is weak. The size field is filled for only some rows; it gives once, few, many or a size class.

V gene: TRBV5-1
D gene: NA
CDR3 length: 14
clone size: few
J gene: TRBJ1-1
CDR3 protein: CASSSRTGNTEAFF
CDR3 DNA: TGCGCCAGCAGCTCTAGGACGGGGAACACTGAAGCTTTCTTT

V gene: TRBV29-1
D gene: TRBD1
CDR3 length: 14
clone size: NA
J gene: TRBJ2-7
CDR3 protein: CSVVEDRAPYEQYF
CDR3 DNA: TGCAGCGTTGTCGAAGACAGGGCACCCTACGAGCAGTACTTC

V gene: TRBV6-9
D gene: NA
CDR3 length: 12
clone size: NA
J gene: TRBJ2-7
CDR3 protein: CASPPRLYEQYF
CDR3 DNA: TGTGCCAGCCCCCCACGACTCTACGAGCAGTACTTC

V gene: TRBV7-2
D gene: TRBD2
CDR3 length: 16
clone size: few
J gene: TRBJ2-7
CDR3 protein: CASSLLGAGGLGEQYF
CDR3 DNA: TGTGCCAGCAGCTTACTCGGAGCGGGAGGGCTTGGAGAGCAGTACTTC

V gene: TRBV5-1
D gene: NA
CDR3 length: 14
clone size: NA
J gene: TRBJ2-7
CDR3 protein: CASSLATSGYEQYF
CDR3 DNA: TGCGCCAGCAGCTTGGCGACCAGCGGCTACGAGCAGTACTTC

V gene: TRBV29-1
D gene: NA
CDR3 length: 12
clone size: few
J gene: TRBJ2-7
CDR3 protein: CSVTRKDYEQYF
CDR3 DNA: TGCAGCGTTACCAGAAAGGACTACGAGCAGTACTTC

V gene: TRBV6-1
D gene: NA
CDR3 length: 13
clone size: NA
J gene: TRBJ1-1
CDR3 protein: CASSETPGQRAFF
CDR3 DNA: TGTGCCAGCAGTGAAACCCCCGGGCAGCGAGCTTTCTTT

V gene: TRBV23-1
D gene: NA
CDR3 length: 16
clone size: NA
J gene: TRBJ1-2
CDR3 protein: CASRISSVESNYGYTF
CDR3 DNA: TGCGCCAGCAGAATATCCTCTGTGGAATCCAACTATGGCTACACCTTC

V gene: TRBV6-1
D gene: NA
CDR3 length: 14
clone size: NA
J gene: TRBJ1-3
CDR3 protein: CASTPGGSGNTIYF
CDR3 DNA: TGTGCCAGCACCCCGGGTGGCTCTGGAAACACCATATATTTT

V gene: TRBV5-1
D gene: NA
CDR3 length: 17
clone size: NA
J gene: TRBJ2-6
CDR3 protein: CASSLRGRTSGANVLTF
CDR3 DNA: TGCGCCAGCAGCTTGAGGGGACGAACCTCTGGGGCCAACGTCCTGACTTTC

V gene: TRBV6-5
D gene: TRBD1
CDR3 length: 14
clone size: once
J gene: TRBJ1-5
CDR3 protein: CASRGQGDNQPQHF
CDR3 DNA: TGTGCCAGCAGGGGACAGGGGGACAATCAGCCCCAGCATTTT

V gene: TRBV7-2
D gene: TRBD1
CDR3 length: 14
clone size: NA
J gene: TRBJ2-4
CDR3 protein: CASSSTGDKNIQYF
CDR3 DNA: TGTGCCAGCAGCTCCACAGGGGACAAAAACATTCAGTACTTC

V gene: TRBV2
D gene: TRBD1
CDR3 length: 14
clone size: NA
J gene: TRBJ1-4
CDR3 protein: CASSGGQGDEKLFF
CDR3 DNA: TGTGCCAGCAGTGGGGGACAGGGAGATGAAAAACTGTTTTTT